The sequence of this TCR beta chain was determined in a study of T cells expressing NK-cell markers. TCRdb re-called the 5' RACE reads, yielding one record per CDR3 amino acid sequence without DNA. The ten most abundant clones cover over 35% of a sample with some 140,000 distinct CDR3 sequences. Germline V gene sequence: CDR1 MNHEY, CDR2 SMNVEV (reference sequence). The CDR3 sequence is 15 residues long. This clonotype was obtained from a woman aged 50 to 65 in good health. The chain couples TRBV27 to TRBJ2-1; TCRdb lists TRBD2, though no DNA is available to test this call. The specimen was blood T cells: a sorted CD56 or NKG2C T cell subset, CD4+ or CD8+ T cells, or bulk PBMC T cells (not recorded which). Here the CDR3 reads CASSTRLAGYNEQFF.